A selection of T cell receptor beta chains follows, all from one sample in a study of shared clonotypes between healthy human individuals. This table comes from immunoSEQ multiplex PCR, and its TCRdb copy is limited to in-frame clones, with some not included. This sample has roughly 2,000,000 clones; 85% to 95% occur once, and the top ten carry 1.2%. Sequences were obtained from naive CD8+ T cells sorted from blood. The receptors stem from a man aged 18 to 35 in good health. CDR3s include the opening cysteine and the closing phenylalanine or tryptophan. The D gene is left open where the match is weak. Some rows mark clone size as missing; the rest say once, few, many or name a class of expanded clone.

.,TRBJ2-7,TRBV4-1,.,CASSQEPSPLYEQYF,TGCGCCAGCAGCCAAGAACCGTCGCCCCTCTACGAGCAGTACTTC
TRBD2,TRBJ2-1,TRBV10-2,.,CASSELGTSGGWDEQFF,TGCGCCAGCAGTGAGTTAGGGACTAGCGGGGGATGGGATGAGCAGTTCTTC
.,TRBJ2-7,TRBV9,.,CASSVGGGATYEQYF,TGTGCCAGCAGCGTAGGAGGCGGGGCGACCTACGAGCAGTACTTC
.,TRBJ2-5,TRBV4-3,.,CASSQGPKGRGETQYF,TGCGCCAGCAGCCAAGGCCCTAAGGGGAGGGGGGAGACCCAGTACTTC
TRBD2,TRBJ2-7,TRBV5-6,.,CASSGTGGVYEQYF,TGTGCCAGCAGCGGGACGGGAGGAGTCTACGAGCAGTACTTC
TRBD2,TRBJ2-5,TRBV4-1,.,CASSPMDGRETQYF,TGCGCCAGCAGCCCCATGGACGGGAGGGAGACCCAGTACTTC
TRBD1,TRBJ2-7,TRBV6-1,once,CASSEQTGFYEQYF,TGTGCCAGCAGTGAACAGACAGGGTTCTACGAGCAGTACTTC
.,TRBJ2-7,TRBV28,.,CASSFSGTEYEQYF,TGTGCCAGCAGTTTCTCCGGGACTGAGTACGAGCAGTACTTC
.,TRBJ2-7,TRBV5-4,.,CASSLAAGYEQYF,TGTGCCAGCAGCTTGGCCGCCGGCTACGAGCAGTACTTC
.,TRBJ1-2,TRBV10-1,few,CASKGDEYGYTF,TGCGCCAGCAAAGGGGATGAGTATGGCTACACCTTC
TRBD2,TRBJ2-7,TRBV19,.,CASSHGSGIYEQYF,TGTGCCAGTAGTCACGGTAGCGGGATATACGAGCAGTACTTC
.,TRBJ1-5,TRBV6-1,.,CASSGWLGMSNQPQHF,TGTGCCAGCAGTGGGTGGTTAGGGATGAGCAATCAGCCCCAGCATTTT
.,TRBJ2-1,TRBV6-6,.,CASTFNQNEQFF,TGTGCCAGCACCTTCAACCAGAATGAGCAGTTCTTC
TRBD2,TRBJ2-2,TRBV7-9,.,CASSPSSGGTNTGELFF,TGTGCCAGCAGCCCTTCTAGCGGGGGAACGAACACCGGGGAGCTGTTTTTT
TRBD2,TRBJ2-1,TRBV19,.,CASSIVPGGQNEQFF,TGTGCCAGTAGTATAGTACCGGGAGGTCAAAATGAGCAGTTCTTC
TRBD1,TRBJ2-7,TRBV4-3,.,CASSQEGSGQGAYEQYF,TGCGCCAGCAGCCAAGAAGGCTCGGGACAGGGGGCCTACGAGCAGTACTTC
.,TRBJ2-1,TRBV5-6,.,CASSSLADSYNEQFF,TGTGCCAGCAGCTCCTTAGCGGACTCCTACAATGAGCAGTTCTTC
TRBD1,TRBJ2-7,TRBV11-3,.,CASSHLDRESSYEQYF,TGTGCCAGCAGCCACCTAGACAGGGAGAGCTCCTACGAGCAGTACTTC
.,TRBJ1-6,TRBV27,.,CASSLLEGSPLHF,TGTGCCAGCAGTTTATTGGAGGGTTCACCCCTCCACTTT
TRBD2,TRBJ2-3,TRBV30,.,CAWSGGSGTDTQYF,TGTGCCTGGAGCGGCGGGAGCGGCACAGATACGCAGTATTTT
.,TRBJ1-1,TRBV25-1,.,CASSGHQNTEAFF,TGTGCCAGCAGCGGACACCAGAACACTGAAGCTTTCTTT
TRBD1,TRBJ2-7,TRBV10-1,.,CASSETGGSYEQYF,TGCGCCAGCAGTGAAACAGGGGGTTCCTACGAGCAGTACTTC
.,TRBJ2-5,TRBV19,once,CASRRQGLQETRYF,TGTGCCAGTAGACGACAGGGACTCCAAGAGACCCGGTACTTC
.,TRBJ2-7,TRBV9,.,CASSGPQGLDEQYF,TGTGCCAGCAGCGGCCCACAGGGCCTTGACGAGCAGTACTTC
TRBD2,TRBJ2-2,TRBV11-2,.,CASRPSGLAGGTGELFF,TGTGCCAGCAGACCTTCGGGGCTAGCGGGAGGCACCGGGGAGCTGTTTTTT
TRBD1,TRBJ1-4,TRBV28,.,CASADRGEATNEKLFF,TGTGCCAGCGCAGACAGGGGCGAAGCAACTAATGAAAAACTGTTTTTT
.,TRBJ2-7,TRBV7-2,once,CASSYQGPEQYF,TGTGCCAGCAGCTATCAGGGGCCCGAGCAGTACTTC
.,TRBJ2-2,TRBV5-5,.,CASSPGLENTGELFF,TGTGCCAGCAGCCCGGGACTTGAGAACACCGGGGAGCTGTTTTTT